This TCR beta chain was identified in a study of T cell repertoires in cytomegalovirus infection. The CDR3 runs 16 residues. Looked up from germline, CDR1 is KGHDR and CDR2 is SFDVKD. The V and J ends lost 3 bases and 3 bases, in that order; junction bases with no gene match: 5. Note on this clonotype: What it binds is unknown.

Each CDR3 protein gets one entry after TCRdb re-called the reads with MiXCR. The profile shows 86,000 or so distinct CDR3 sequences, under 30% of them singletons. The input for sequencing was CD8+ T cells from cultured PBMCs, taken from culture after CMV antigen stimulation. The origin of this receptor is a human donor in good health (CMV status not recorded). Some clones in this sample may be carry-over from other donors' samples. This rearrangement joins TRBV24-1 to TRBJ2-1, with TRBD1 matching over 9 bases. In nucleotides, the CDR3 is TGTGCCACCAGTGATGGACAGGGGATTAACTACAATGAGCAGTTCTTC. As protein: CATSDGQGINYNEQFF.